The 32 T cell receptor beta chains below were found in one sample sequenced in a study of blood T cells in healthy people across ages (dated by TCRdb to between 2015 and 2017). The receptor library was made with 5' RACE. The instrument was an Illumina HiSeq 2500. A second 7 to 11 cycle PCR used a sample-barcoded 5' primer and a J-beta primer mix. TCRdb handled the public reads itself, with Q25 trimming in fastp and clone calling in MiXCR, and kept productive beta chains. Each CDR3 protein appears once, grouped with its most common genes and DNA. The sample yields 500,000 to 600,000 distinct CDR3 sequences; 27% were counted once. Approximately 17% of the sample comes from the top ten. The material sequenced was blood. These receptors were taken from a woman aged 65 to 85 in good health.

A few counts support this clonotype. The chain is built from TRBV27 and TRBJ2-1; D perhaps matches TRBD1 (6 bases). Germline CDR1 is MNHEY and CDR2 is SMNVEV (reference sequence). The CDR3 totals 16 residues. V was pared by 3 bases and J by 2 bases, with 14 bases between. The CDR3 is CASSFPQGNTYNEQFF. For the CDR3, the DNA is TGTGCCAGCAGTTTTCCACAGGGCAATACCTACAATGAGCAGTTCTTC.

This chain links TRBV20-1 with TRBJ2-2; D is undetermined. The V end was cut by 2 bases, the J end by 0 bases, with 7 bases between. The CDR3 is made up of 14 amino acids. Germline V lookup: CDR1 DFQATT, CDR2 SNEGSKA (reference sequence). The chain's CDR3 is CSARITTNTGELFF. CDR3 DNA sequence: TGCAGTGCTAGAATCACTACGAACACCGGGGAGCTGTTTTTT.

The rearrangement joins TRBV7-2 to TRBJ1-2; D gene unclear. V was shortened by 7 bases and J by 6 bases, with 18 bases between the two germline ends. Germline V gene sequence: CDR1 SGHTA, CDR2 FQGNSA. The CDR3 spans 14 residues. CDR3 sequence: CASTFNREGNGYTF. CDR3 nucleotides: TGTGCCAGCACCTTTAACCGGGAGGGTAATGGCTACACCTTC.

The CDR3 spells CASSPGFSYNEQFF. The CDR3 nucleotides are TGTGCCAGCAGCCCCGGGTTCTCCTACAATGAGCAGTTCTTC. The chain couples TRBV7-9 to TRBJ2-1; D gene uncertain. Germline CDR1 and CDR2: SEHNR and FQNEAQ (reference sequence). The germline V and J ends were trimmed by 5 bases and 0 bases, with 8 bases remaining between them. The CDR3 is 14 residues long.

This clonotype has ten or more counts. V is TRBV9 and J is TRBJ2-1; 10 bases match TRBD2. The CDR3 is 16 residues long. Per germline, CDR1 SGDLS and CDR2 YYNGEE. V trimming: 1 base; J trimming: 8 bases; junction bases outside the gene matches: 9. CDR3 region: CASSVIAGGRGDEQFF. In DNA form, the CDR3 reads TGTGCCAGCAGCGTAATAGCGGGGGGCCGGGGAGATGAGCAGTTCTTC.

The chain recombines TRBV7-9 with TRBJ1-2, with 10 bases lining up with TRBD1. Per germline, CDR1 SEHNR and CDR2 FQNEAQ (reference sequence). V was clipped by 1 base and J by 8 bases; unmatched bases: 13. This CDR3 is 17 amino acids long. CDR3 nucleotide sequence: TGTGCCAGCAGCTTAGGAATGGATGGACAGGGGGTTAACGGCTACACCTTC. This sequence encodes CASSLGMDGQGVNGYTF. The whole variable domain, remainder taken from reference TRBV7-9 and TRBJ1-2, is DTGVSQNPRHKITKRGQNVTFRCDPISEHNRLYWYRQTLGQGPEFLTYFQNEAQLEKSRLLSDRFSAERPKGSFSTLEIQRTEQGDSAMYLCASSLGMDGQGVNGYTFGSGTRLTVV.

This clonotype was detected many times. This CDR3 reads CASSSGQSQETQYF. As DNA, the CDR3 is TGTGCCAGCAGCTCAGGACAGTCTCAAGAGACCCAGTACTTC. The chain links TRBV7-6 to TRBJ2-5; D may be TRBD1 (6 bases). The CDR3 totals 14 residues. Trimming stripped 4 bases from V and 2 bases from J, with 11 bases between. Germline V gives CDR1 SGHVS, CDR2 FNYEAQ.

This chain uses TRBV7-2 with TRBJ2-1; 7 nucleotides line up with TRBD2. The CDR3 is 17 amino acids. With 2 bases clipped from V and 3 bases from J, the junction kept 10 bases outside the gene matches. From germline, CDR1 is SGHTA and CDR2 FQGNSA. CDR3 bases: TGTGCCAGCAGCTTACGGGGGGTCATTAACAGCTACAATGAGCAGTTCTTC. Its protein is CASSLRGVINSYNEQFF.

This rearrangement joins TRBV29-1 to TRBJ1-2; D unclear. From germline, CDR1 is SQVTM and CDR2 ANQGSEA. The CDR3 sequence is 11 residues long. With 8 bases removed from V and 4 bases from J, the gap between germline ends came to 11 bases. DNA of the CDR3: TGCAGCATAGGATATTTCTATGGCTACACCTTC. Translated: CSIGYFYGYTF.

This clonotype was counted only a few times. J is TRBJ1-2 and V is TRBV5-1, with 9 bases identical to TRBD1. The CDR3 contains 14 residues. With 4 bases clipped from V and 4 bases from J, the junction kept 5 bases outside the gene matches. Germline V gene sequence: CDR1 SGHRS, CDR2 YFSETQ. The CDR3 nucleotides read TGCGCCAGCAGCCCCGGGACAGGGCTCTATGGCTACACCTTC. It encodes CASSPGTGLYGYTF.

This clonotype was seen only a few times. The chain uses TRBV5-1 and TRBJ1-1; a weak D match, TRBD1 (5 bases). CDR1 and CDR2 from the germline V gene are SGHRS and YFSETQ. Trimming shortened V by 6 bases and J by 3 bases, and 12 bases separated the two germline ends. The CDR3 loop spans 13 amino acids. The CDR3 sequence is CASTGGFDTEAFF. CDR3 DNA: TGCGCCAGCACGGGGGGTTTTGACACTGAAGCTTTCTTT.

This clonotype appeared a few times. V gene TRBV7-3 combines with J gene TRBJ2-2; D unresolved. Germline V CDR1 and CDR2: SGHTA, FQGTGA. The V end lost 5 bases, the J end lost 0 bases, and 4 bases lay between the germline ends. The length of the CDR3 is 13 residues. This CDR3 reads CASSGSNTGELFF. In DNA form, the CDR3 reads TGTGCCAGCAGCGGCTCGAACACCGGGGAGCTGTTTTTT.

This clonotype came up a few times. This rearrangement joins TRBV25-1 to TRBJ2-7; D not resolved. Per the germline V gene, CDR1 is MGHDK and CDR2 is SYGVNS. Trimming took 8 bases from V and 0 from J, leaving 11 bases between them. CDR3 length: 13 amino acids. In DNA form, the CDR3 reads TGTGCCAGCGTTGGACCTGCCTCCTACGAGCAGTACTTC. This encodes CASVGPASYEQYF.

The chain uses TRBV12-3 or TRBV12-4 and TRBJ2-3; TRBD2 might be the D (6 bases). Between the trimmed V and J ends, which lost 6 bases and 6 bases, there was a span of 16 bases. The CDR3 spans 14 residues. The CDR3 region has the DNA TGTGCCAGCAGCCGGGACTCCGTCGGTGATACGCAGTATTTT. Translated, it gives CASSRDSVGDTQYF.

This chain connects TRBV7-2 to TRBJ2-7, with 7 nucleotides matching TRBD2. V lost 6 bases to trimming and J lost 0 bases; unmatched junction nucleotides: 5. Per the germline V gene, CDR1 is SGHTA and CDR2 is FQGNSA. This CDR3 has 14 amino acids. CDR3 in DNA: TGTGCCAGCAGGCGGGAGTTCTCCTCCTACGAGCAGTACTTC. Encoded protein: CASRREFSSYEQYF. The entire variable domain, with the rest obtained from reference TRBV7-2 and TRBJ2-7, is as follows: GAGVSQSPSNKVTEKGKDVELRCDPISGHTALYWYRQSLGQGLEFLIYFQGNSAPDKSGLPSDRFSAERTGGSVSTLTIQRTQQEDSAVYLCASRREFSSYEQYFGPGTRLTVT.

This CDR3 reads CASSPAGPRTEAFF. CDR3 DNA sequence: TGCGCCAGCAGCCCGGCCGGGCCGAGGACTGAAGCTTTCTTT. The rearrangement uses TRBV5-1 and TRBJ1-1; D gene unclear. Per the germline V gene, CDR1 is SGHRS and CDR2 is YFSETQ. V lost 4 bases to trimming and J lost 5 bases, with 15 bases between them. This CDR3 has 14 residues.

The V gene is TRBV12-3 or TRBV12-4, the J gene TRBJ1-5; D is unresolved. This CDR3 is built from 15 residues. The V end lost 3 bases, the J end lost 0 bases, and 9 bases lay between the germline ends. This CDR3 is CASSLGQFSNQPQHF. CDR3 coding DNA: TGTGCCAGCAGTTTGGGTCAGTTTAGCAATCAGCCCCAGCATTTT.

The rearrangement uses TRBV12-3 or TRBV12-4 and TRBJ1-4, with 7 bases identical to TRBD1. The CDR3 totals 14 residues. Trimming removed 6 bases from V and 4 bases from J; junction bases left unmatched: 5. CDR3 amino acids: CASSGTAHNEKLFF. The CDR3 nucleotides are TGTGCCAGCAGCGGGACAGCTCATAATGAAAAACTGTTTTTT.

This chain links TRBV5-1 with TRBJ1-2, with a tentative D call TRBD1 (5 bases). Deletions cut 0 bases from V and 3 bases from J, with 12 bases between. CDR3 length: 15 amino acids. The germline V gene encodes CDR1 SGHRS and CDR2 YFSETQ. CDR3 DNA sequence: TGCGCCAGCAGCTTGGGAGCGGGGGAGTACTATGGCTACACCTTC. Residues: CASSLGAGEYYGYTF.

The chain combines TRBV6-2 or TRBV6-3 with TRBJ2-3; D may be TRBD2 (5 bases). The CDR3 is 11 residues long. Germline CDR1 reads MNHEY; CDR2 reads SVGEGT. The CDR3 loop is CLEVLTDTQYF. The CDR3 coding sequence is TGTTTGGAGGTGCTCACAGATACGCAGTATTTT.

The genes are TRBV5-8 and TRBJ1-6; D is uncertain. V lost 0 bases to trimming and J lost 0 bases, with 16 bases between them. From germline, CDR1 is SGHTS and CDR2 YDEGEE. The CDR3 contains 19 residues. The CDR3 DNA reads TGTGCCAGCAGCTTGGTGATCGGTCCGGCAAGCTCCTATAATTCACCCCTCCACTTT. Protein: CASSLVIGPASSYNSPLHF.

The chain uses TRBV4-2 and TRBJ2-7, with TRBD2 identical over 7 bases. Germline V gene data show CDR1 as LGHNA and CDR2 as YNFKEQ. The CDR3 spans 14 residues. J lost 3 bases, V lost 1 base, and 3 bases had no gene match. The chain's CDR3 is CASSQATGGYEQYF. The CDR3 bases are TGTGCCAGCAGCCAAGCGACGGGGGGCTACGAGCAGTACTTC.

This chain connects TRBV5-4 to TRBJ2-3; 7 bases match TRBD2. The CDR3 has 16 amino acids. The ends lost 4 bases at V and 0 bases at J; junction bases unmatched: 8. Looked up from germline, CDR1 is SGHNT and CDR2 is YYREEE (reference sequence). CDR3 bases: TGTGCCAGCAGCCCACAGCGGGGTTCTAGCACAGATACGCAGTATTTT. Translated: CASSPQRGSSTDTQYF.

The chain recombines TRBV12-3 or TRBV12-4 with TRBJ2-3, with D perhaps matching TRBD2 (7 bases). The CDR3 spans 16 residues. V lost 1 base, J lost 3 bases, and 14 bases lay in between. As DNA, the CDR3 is TGTGCCAGCAGTTTAGAATGGGGGGGCGTTACAGATACGCAGTATTTT. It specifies CASSLEWGGVTDTQYF.

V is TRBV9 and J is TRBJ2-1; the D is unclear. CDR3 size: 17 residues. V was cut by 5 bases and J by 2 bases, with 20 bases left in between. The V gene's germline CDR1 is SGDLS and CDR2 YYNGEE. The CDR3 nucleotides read TGTGCCAGCAGTCCTGACTTCGGCGGATTTACCTACAATGAGCAGTTCTTC. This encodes CASSPDFGGFTYNEQFF.

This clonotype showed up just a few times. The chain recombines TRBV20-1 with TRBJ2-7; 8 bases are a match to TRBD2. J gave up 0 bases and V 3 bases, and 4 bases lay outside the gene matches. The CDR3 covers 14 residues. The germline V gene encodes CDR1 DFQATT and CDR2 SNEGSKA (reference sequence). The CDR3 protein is CSASSSGFSYEQYF. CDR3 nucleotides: TGCAGTGCTAGTTCTAGCGGGTTCTCCTACGAGCAGTACTTC.

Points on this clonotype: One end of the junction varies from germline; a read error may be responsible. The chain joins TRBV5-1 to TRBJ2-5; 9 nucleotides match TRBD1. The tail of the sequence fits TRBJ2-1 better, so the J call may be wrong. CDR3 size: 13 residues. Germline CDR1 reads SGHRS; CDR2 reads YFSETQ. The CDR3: CAGRSGTGSEQFF. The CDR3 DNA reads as TGCGCCGGCAGATCTGGGACAGGGAGTGAGCAGTTCTTC.

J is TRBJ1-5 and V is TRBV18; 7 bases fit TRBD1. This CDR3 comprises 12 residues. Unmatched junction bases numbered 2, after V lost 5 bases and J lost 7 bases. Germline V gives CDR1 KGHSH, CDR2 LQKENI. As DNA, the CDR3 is TGTGCCAGCTCAGACAGGGACCAGCCCCAGCATTTT. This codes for CASSDRDQPQHF. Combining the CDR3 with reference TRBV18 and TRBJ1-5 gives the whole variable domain NAGVMQNPRHLVRRRGQEARLRCSPMKGHSHVYWYRQLPEEGLKFMVYLQKENIIDESGMPKERFSAEFPKEGPSILRIQQVVRGDSAAYFCASSDRDQPQHFGDGTRLSIL.

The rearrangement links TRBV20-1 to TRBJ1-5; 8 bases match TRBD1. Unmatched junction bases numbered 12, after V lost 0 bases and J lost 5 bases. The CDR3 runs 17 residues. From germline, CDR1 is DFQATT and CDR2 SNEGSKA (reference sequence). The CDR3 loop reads CSARDEAGTGFYQPQHF. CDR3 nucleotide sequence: TGCAGTGCTAGAGATGAGGCCGGGACAGGTTTTTATCAGCCCCAGCATTTT.

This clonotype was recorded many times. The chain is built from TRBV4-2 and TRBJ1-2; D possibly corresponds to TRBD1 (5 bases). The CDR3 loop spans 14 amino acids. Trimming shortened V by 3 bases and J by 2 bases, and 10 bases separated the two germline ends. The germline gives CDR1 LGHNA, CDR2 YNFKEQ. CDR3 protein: CASSQGGENYGYTF. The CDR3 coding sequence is TGTGCCAGCAGCCAGGGGGGAGAGAACTATGGCTACACCTTC.

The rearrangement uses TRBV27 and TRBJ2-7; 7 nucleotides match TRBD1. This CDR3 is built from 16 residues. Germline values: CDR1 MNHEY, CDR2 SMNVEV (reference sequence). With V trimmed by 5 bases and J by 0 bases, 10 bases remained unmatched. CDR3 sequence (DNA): TGTGCCAGCAGTCGGACGAAACAGGGGAGCTCCTACGAGCAGTACTTC. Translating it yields CASSRTKQGSSYEQYF.

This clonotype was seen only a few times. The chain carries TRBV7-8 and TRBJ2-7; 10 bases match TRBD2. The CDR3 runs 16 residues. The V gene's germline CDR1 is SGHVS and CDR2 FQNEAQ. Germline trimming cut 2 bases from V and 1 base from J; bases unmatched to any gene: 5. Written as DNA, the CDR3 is TGTGCCAGCAGCTTAACTAGCGGGGTAGGGTCCTACGAGCAGTACTTC. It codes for CASSLTSGVGSYEQYF.